Here is one T cell receptor (beta chain) with its context. The antigen remains unidentified. The repertoire was sequenced with immunoSEQ multiplex PCR; TCRdb's copy has only in-frame clones and lacks some. The profile shows fewer than 45,000 clones, 86% of them singletons. This specimen belongs to a study of lymphopenia after photon versus proton radiotherapy. Study outcomes and limitations: Survival link was tested only in deceased patients; proton benefit remains a possibility. Relative stability marked proton patients; photon patients lost diversity and naive cells.

Trimming shortened V by 7 bases and J by 4 bases, and 11 bases separated the two germline ends. The V gene's germline CDR1 is SGHTS and CDR2 YDEGEE. The CDR3 has 12 residues. This specimen was peripheral blood, taken from a patient treated with proton-based radiotherapy. The TCR comes from a woman in her 70s with pancreatic cancer. Some clones in this sample may be carry-over from other donors' samples. V is TRBV5-8 and J is TRBJ1-2; D is possibly TRBD1 (6 bases). The CDR3 protein is CASGPGAYGYTF. The CDR3 bases are TGTGCCAGCGGCCCGGGGGCCTATGGCTACACCTTC.